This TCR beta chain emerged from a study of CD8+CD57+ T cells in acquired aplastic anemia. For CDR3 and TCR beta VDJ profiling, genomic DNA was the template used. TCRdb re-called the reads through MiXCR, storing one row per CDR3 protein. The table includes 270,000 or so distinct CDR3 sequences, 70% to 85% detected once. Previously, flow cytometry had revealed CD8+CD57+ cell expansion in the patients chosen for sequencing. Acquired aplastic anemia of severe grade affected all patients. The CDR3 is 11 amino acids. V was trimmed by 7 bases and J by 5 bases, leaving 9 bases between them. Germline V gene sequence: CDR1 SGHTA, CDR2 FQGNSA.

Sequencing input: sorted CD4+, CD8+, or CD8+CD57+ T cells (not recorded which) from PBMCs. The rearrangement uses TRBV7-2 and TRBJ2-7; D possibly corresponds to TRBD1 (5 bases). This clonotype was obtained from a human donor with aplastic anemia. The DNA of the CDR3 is TGTGCCAGCACCAGGGAACACGAGCAGTACTTC. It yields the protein CASTREHEQYF.